This TCR beta chain is from a study of T-cell memory formation after mild COVID-19 (dated by TCRdb to 2020 to 2023). Turning to the overall study: Most TCR sequence clusters were specific to one of the two donors. Longitudinal TCRalpha and TCRbeta repertoire sequencing tracked T-cell clones expanding and contracting after mild COVID-19 in a couple of donors. Two young, previously healthy adult volunteers made up the cohort, one male and one female. Summary of the overall study and its limitations: SARS-CoV-2 specificity of the second-wave clones peaking on day 37 was not confirmed. Only two mild cases were covered by the study, and larger cohorts that include severe cases with pre-infection samples were considered necessary. Contracting CD4+ clones were found mainly in CM and EM memory subsets, while CD8+ clones were enriched in EMRA. Some responding clones were found in pre-infection memory, which suggests that pre-existing cross-reactive memory T cells took part in the SARS-CoV-2 response. Balanced CD4/CD8 phenotypes were observed for clones contracting from day 15 to 85, whereas a bias towards CD4+ was observed for a second wave of clones expanding from day 15 to 37.

The sequencing machine was an Illumina NovaSeq 6000. cDNA libraries for TCRalpha and TCRbeta were prepared by 5'RACE using constant-segment primers, with sample barcodes and unique molecular identifiers added. RNA was extracted from every sample with Trizol reagent. Library amplification was performed in two PCR steps, and a second sample barcode and Illumina TruSeq adapters were introduced in the second step. Sequencing of libraries was performed on an Illumina NovaSeq with 2 x 150 bp paired-end reads. Turning to the authors' computational methods: The reads were demultiplexed and collapsed into UMI-guided consensus sequences using migec v1.2.7. Using mixcr v2.1.11, UMI consensuses were aligned to TRA and TRB V and J templates and then assembled into clonotypes. Expanded or contracted clonotypes were those called significant by both edgeR and NoisET, with noise models trained on biological replicates. edgeR calls used a false discovery rate-adjusted p below 0.01 and a log2 fold-change threshold of 1. As an exploratory analysis of dynamics, PCA with hierarchical clustering was applied to max-normalized trajectories of the 1000 most abundant clonotypes. Each responding clone was given a CD4 or CD8 phenotype based on the CD4+ and CD8+ repertoires, which had been sequenced separately. TCRdb reworked the public reads: Q25 trimming with fastp, MiXCR clone assembly, productive beta chains retained. Identical CDR3 protein sequences are pooled into one entry, listed with their most common genes and DNA. TCRdb, not the original authors, processed these V and J calls. The sample table holds around 250,000 distinct CDR3 sequences, of which 15% were seen once. Of the sample, about 2% is held by the ten largest clones.

This clonotype was observed a handful of times. What this receptor recognizes is not known. Base qualities are not provided; no much larger clone lies one nucleotide away. The CDR1 and CDR2 encoded by the germline V gene are KGHDR and SFDVKD. From the cysteine through the phenylalanine, the CDR3 covers 13 amino acids. Just the 39-base CDR3 DNA is kept, in frame starting at base 1. The junction shows trimming of 10 bases on V and 1 base on J, plus 12 bases between the germline ends. PBMCs were isolated by Ficoll-Paque density gradient centrifugation. The receptor was derived from an adult woman who had mild COVID-19 (a few samples of this study predate the infection). The sample titles of this study are shuffled in the database, so cell type and time point are left out; the donor was told from shared clones. Material for sequencing was PBMCs or a T cell subset sorted from them (not recorded which). The rearrangement combines TRBV24-1 with TRBJ1-1; TRBD1 is perhaps the D gene, given 5 matching bases. The nucleotides are TGTGCCACTACTCGGGGCCCGAACACTGAAGCTTTCTTT. It specifies CATTRGPNTEAFF.